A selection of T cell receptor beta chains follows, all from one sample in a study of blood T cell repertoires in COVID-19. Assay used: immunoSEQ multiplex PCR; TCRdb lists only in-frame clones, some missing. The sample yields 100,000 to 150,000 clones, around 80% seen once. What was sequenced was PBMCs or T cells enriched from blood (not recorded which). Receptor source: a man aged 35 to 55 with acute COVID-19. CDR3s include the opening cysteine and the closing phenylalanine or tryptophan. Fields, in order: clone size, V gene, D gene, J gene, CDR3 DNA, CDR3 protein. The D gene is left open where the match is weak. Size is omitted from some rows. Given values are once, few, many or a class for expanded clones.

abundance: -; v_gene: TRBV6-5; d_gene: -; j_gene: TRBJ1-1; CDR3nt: TGTGCCAGCAGTCGGGACCCTCGGGGGACTGAAGCTTTCTTT; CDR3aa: CASSRDPRGTEAFF
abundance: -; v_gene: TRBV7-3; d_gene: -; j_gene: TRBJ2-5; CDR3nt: TGTGCCAGCAGCCGCTCGAGCGGCGGAGAGACCCAGTACTTC; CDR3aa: CASSRSSGGETQYF
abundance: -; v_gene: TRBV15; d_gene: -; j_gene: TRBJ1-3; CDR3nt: TGTGCCACCAGCAGAGATACAGAGTCTGGAAACACCATATATTTT; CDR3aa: CATSRDTESGNTIYF
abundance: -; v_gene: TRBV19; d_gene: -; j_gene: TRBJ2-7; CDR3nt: TGTGCCAGTAGTATGGGTCCGGCAGGCGCGATCACCTACGAGCAGTACTTC; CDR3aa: CASSMGPAGAITYEQYF
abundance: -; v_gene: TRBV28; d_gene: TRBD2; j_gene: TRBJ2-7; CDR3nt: TGTGCCAGCAGCCCGGGACTAGCGAAAGCCTACGAGCAGTACTTC; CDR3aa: CASSPGLAKAYEQYF
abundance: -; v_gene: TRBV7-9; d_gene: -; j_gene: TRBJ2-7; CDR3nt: TGTGCCAGCAGCTCGCCCAGGCTGCCCTACGAGCAGTACTTC; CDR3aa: CASSSPRLPYEQYF
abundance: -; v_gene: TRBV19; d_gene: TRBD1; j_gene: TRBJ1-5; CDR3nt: TGTGCCAGTAGTCTGGGACAGGGGGGGAGGATAGGCAATCAGCCCCAGCATTTT; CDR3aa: CASSLGQGGRIGNQPQHF
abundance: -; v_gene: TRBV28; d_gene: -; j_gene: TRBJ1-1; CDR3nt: TGTGCCAGCAGTTCGTCCCAGGGTCAGAACACTGAAGCTTTCTTT; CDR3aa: CASSSSQGQNTEAFF
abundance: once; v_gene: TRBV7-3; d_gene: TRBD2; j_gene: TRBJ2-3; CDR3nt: TGTGCCAGCAGCCCGGGGGGGCTGAGCGCAGATACGCAGTATTTT; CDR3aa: CASSPGGLSADTQYF
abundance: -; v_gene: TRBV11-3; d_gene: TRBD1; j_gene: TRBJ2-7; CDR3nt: TGTGCCAGCAGCTTAGACACAGGGGGCTCCTACGAGCAGTACTTC; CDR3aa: CASSLDTGGSYEQYF
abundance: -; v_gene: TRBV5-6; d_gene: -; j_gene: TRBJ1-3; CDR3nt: TGTGCCAGCAGCCAATGGACAGTGCCCAACACCATATATTTT; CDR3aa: CASSQWTVPNTIYF
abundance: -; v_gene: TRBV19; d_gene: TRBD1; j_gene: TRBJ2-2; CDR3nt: TGTGCCAGTATTCAGGGGGCAGGGACCGGGGAGCTGTTTTTT; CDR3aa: CASIQGAGTGELFF
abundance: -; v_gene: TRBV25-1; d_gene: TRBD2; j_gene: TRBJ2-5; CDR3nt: TGTGCCAGCACCTCGTCCCTTAGCGGGGGGACGGAGACCCAGTACTTC; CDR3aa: CASTSSLSGGTETQYF
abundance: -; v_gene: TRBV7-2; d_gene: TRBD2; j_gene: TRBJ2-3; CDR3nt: TGTGCCAGCAGCCAGCAGCTCCTCGGGGGGGTGGGGTATTTT; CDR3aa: CASSQQLLGGVGYF
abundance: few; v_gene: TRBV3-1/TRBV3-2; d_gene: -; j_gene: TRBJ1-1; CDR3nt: TGTGCCAGCAGCCAACTGGAGAGCACTGAAGCTTTCTTT; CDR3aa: CASSQLESTEAFF
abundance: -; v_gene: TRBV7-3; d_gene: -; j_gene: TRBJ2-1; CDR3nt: TGTGCCAGCAGCTTAGTCGGGAGCTCCTACAATGAGCAGTTCTTC; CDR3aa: CASSLVGSSYNEQFF
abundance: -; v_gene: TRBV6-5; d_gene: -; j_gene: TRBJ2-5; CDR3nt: TGTGCCAGCAGTTACGGTGATGGGGAGGTGACCCAGTACTTC; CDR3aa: CASSYGDGEVTQYF
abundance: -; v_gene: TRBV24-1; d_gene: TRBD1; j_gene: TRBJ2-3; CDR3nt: TGTGCCACCAGTGACACCGGGACAGGGGTCCCAGATACGCAGTATTTT; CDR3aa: CATSDTGTGVPDTQYF
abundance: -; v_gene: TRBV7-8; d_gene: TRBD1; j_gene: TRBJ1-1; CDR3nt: TGTGCCAGCAGCTTGACAGGGCCGAAGGAAGCTTTCTTT; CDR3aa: CASSLTGPKEAFF
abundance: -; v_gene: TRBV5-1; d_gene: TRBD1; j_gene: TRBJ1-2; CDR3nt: TGCGCCAGCAGCTTGGCCTGGGACAGGGGGGTTGGCTATGGCTACACCTTC; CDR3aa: CASSLAWDRGVGYGYTF
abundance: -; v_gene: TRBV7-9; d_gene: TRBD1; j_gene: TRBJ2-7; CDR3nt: TGTGCCAGCAGCCGGGACAGGGCTAACGAGCAGTACTTC; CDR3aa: CASSRDRANEQYF
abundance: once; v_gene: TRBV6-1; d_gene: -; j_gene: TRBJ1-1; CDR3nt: TGTGCCAGCAGTGAATATCCTGGTGGGGGCCGCGAAGCTTTCTTT; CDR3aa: CASSEYPGGGREAFF
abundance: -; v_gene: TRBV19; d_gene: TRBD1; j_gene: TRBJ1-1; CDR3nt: TGTGCCAGTAGTATAGGACAGGGGGTCGGCACTGAAGCTTTCTTT; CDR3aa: CASSIGQGVGTEAFF
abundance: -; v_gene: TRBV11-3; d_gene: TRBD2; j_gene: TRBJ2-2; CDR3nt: TGTGCCAGCAGCTTGTCAGCGGGAAGGGGCGGAGAGCTGTTTTTT; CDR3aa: CASSLSAGRGGELFF
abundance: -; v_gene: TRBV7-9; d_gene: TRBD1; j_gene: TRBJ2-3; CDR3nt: TGTGCCAGCAAGACAGGGGGGACAGATACGCAGTATTTT; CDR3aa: CASKTGGTDTQYF
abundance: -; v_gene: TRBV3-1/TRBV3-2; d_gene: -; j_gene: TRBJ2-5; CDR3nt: TGTGCCAGCAGCCAAGATCGAACTTACCAAGAGACCCAGTACTTC; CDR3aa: CASSQDRTYQETQYF
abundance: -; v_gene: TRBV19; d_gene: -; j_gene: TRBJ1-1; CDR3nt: TGTGCCAGTAGGGTGACAGAACCCTTAGTAGAAGCTTTCTTT; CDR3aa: CASRVTEPLVEAFF
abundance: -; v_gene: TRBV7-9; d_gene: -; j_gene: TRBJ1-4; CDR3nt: TGTGCCTCTGCGGCGGGGGCAACTAATGAAAAACTGTTTTTT; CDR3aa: CASAAGATNEKLFF
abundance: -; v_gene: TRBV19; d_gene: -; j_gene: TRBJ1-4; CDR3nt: TGTGCCAGTAGCAGACAGTTTATTAATGAAAAACTGTTTTTT; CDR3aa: CASSRQFINEKLFF
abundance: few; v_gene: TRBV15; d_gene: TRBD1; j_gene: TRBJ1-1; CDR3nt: TGTGCCACCAGCAGAGAACGGGACAGGGGCCCTCAGGCTGAAGCTTTCTTT; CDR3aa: CATSRERDRGPQAEAFF
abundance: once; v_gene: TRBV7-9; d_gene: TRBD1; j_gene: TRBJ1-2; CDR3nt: TGTGCCAGCAGCTCTCCGGACAGGGGGCATGGCTACACCTTC; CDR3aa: CASSSPDRGHGYTF
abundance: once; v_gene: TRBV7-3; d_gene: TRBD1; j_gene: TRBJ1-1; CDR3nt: TGTGCCAGCAGCTGGACAGGGGCCACTGAAGCTTTCTTT; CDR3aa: CASSWTGATEAFF
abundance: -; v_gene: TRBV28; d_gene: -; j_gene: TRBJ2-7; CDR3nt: TGTGCCAGCAGTGCCCCTAGCCAGCAGTACTTC; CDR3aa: CASSAPSQQYF
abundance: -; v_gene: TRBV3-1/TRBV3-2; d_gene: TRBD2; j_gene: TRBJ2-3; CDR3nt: TGTGCCAGCAGCCAAGAACTAGCGGGGGCCGCAGATACGCAGTATTTT; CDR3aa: CASSQELAGAADTQYF
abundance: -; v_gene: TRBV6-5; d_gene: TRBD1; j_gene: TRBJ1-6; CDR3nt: TGTGCCAGCAGTTATCGGGACAGGGATAATTCACCCCTCCACTTT; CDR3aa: CASSYRDRDNSPLHF
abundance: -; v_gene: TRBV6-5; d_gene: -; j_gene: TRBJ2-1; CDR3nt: TGTGCCAGCAGTCCCCCCGGGAATGAGCAGTTCTTC; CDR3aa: CASSPPGNEQFF
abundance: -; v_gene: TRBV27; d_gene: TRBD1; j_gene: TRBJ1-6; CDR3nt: TGTGCCAGCAGTTTTAGGGACAGGGGAGGTTCACCCCTCCACTTT; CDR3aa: CASSFRDRGGSPLHF
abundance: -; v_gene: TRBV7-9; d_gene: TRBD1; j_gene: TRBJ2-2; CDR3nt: TGTGCCAGCAGCCGACCCGGGACAGGGGTCACCGGGGAGCTGTTTTTT; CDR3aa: CASSRPGTGVTGELFF
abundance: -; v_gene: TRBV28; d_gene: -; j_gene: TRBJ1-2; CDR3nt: TGTGCCAGCAGCCTGACGGGTTCTGGCTACACCTTC; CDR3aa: CASSLTGSGYTF
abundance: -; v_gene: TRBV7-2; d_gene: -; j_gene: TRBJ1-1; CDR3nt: TGTGCCAGCAGCTTAGTGGGTTGGGGCAGGGATGAAGCTTTCTTT; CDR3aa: CASSLVGWGRDEAFF
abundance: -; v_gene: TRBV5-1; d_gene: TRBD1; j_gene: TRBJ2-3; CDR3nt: TGCGCCAGCAGCCCAGGACAGGGCCCAGATACGCAGTATTTT; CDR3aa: CASSPGQGPDTQYF
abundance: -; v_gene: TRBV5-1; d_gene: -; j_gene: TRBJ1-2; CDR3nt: TGCGCCAGCAGCTTAGAACCGGGGAACTATGGCTACACCTTC; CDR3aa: CASSLEPGNYGYTF
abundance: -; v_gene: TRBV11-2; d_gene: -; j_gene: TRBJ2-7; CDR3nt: TGTGCCAGCAGCTTTTGGGGGCAGGGAAACGAGCAGTACTTC; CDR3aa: CASSFWGQGNEQYF
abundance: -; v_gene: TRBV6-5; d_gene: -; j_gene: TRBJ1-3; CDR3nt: TGTGCCAGCAGTTACTCCCGAGGCTCTGGAAACACCATATATTTT; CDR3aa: CASSYSRGSGNTIYF
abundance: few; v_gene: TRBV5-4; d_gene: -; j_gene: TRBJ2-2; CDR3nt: TGTGCCAGCAGCTTGGGCGAGGGCGGGGAGCTGTTTTTT; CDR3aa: CASSLGEGGELFF
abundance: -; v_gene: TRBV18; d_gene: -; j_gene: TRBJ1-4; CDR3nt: TGTGCCAGCTCACCTGGCAGAAATGAAAAACTGTTTTTT; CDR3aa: CASSPGRNEKLFF
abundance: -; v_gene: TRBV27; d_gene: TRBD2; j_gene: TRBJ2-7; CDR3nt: TGTGCCAGCAGTCTCAGCGGGGGACTCTCCGAGCAGTACTTC; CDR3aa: CASSLSGGLSEQYF